What follows is one T cell receptor beta chain and its context. Its antigen specificity is not known. The sample holds no much larger clone one base away, and base qualities are not on file. This record belongs to a study of response to subunit inactivated influenza vaccine (dated by TCRdb to 2016 to 2019). For the study in its entirety: Deep quantitative T cell receptor repertoire profiling was used in the study to track responses to a trivalent subunit inactivated influenza vaccine. The research as a whole found: It was suggested by the authors that each seasonal influenza vaccination may recruit only a limited number of new T cells.

V was cut back by 4 bases and J by 5 bases, leaving a gap of 11 bases between them. From its cysteine to its phenylalanine, the CDR3 spans 14 amino acids. CDR3 DNA only is kept here, 42 bases in frame from base 1. The library was produced with RT-PCR. The sequencer listed for this sample is Illumina HiSeq 2500. The raw public reads went through TCRdb reprocessing: fastp at Q25, MiXCR clone calling, in-frame beta chains kept. CDR3 protein sequences are deduplicated, and each keeps its most common genes and DNA. Across this sample there are 650,000 to 800,000 distinct CDR3 sequences, with around 20% seen only once. Of the sample, roughly 10% is held by the ten largest clones.

The chain couples TRBV12-3 or TRBV12-4 to TRBJ1-4; the D gene cannot be named for sure. The origin of this receptor is a man aged 50-60 years who received an inactivated influenza vaccine. Donor details come from another sample of the same person, matched by shared clones. Here the sequenced sample was PBMCs from blood, taken around 5 days after vaccination. The sequenced DNA: TGTGCCAGCAGTTCTTGGACGGAGAATGAAAAACTGTTTTTT. It is translated as CASSSWTENEKLFF.